This is a list of T cell receptor beta chains from one sample in a study of CD8 T cells in Susac syndrome. In TCRdb, the immunoSEQ multiplex PCR reads were re-called with MiXCR into one record per CDR3 protein. The sample lists some 190,000 distinct CDR3 sequences, 85% to 95% occurring once. The material sequenced was CD4+ T cells from PBMCs. These receptors were collected from a human donor in good health. Both conserved end residues are trimmed from each CDR3. Each record gives: CDR3 length, D gene, J gene, V gene, CDR3 protein. The D gene is left open where the match is weak.

len: 18
d_gene: TRBD2
j_gene: TRBJ2-1
v_gene: TRBV3-1
CDR3aa: ASSRHGLAGGSGAYNEQF

len: 10
d_gene: NA
j_gene: TRBJ2-1
v_gene: TRBV7-2
CDR3aa: ASSFTRDGQF

len: 14
d_gene: NA
j_gene: TRBJ2-1
v_gene: TRBV3-1
CDR3aa: ASSQAAVFSYNEQF

len: 10
d_gene: NA
j_gene: TRBJ1-1
v_gene: TRBV20-1
CDR3aa: SAPRVGTEAF

len: 9
d_gene: TRBD2
j_gene: TRBJ2-1
v_gene: TRBV6-5
CDR3aa: ATREDNEQF

len: 10
d_gene: NA
j_gene: TRBJ1-2
v_gene: TRBV20-1
CDR3aa: SARDPAAGYT

len: 13
d_gene: NA
j_gene: TRBJ2-3
v_gene: TRBV6-2/TRBV6-3
CDR3aa: ASSYSPGRSNTQY

len: 11
d_gene: NA
j_gene: TRBJ1-5
v_gene: TRBV12-3/TRBV12-4
CDR3aa: ASSAMEGQPQH

len: 14
d_gene: TRBD1
j_gene: TRBJ1-2
v_gene: TRBV12-3/TRBV12-4
CDR3aa: ASSLKRQGGGYGYT

len: 12
d_gene: NA
j_gene: TRBJ1-1
v_gene: TRBV18
CDR3aa: ASSLTDKNTEAF

len: 11
d_gene: TRBD1
j_gene: TRBJ2-5
v_gene: TRBV2
CDR3aa: AGGTGNQETQY

len: 10
d_gene: TRBD1
j_gene: TRBJ1-2
v_gene: TRBV5-4
CDR3aa: ASSDPTGDHT

len: 14
d_gene: TRBD2
j_gene: TRBJ2-6
v_gene: TRBV9
CDR3aa: ASSTTSGSGANVLT

len: 14
d_gene: TRBD1
j_gene: TRBJ2-2
v_gene: TRBV12-3/TRBV12-4
CDR3aa: ASSPRDRGNTGELF

len: 12
d_gene: TRBD1
j_gene: TRBJ2-1
v_gene: TRBV24-1
CDR3aa: ATSDSPGQYEQF

len: 12
d_gene: TRBD1
j_gene: TRBJ2-2
v_gene: TRBV7-8
CDR3aa: ASSWDRDTGELF

len: 12
d_gene: NA
j_gene: TRBJ1-2
v_gene: TRBV3-1
CDR3aa: ASSQDTRVSGYT

len: 15
d_gene: NA
j_gene: TRBJ2-3
v_gene: TRBV7-2
CDR3aa: ASSSKSGTDSTDTQY

len: 11
d_gene: TRBD2
j_gene: TRBJ2-1
v_gene: TRBV30
CDR3aa: AWRGRGTDEQF

len: 12
d_gene: NA
j_gene: TRBJ2-1
v_gene: TRBV27
CDR3aa: ASRELAMYNEQF

len: 11
d_gene: NA
j_gene: TRBJ2-5
v_gene: TRBV29-1
CDR3aa: SGASGVQETQY

len: 12
d_gene: NA
j_gene: TRBJ1-2
v_gene: TRBV9
CDR3aa: ASSVGLQTYGYT

len: 13
d_gene: NA
j_gene: TRBJ1-4
v_gene: TRBV2
CDR3aa: ASKTGRATNEKLF

len: 12
d_gene: NA
j_gene: TRBJ2-7
v_gene: TRBV5-1
CDR3aa: ASSRGEVGYEQY

len: 13
d_gene: NA
j_gene: TRBJ2-3
v_gene: TRBV6-5
CDR3aa: ASSYSDPGLDTQY

len: 12
d_gene: NA
j_gene: TRBJ2-5
v_gene: TRBV3-1
CDR3aa: ASSQRVGTETQY

len: 13
d_gene: NA
j_gene: TRBJ2-1
v_gene: TRBV2
CDR3aa: ASSTGIDVYNEQF

len: 15
d_gene: NA
j_gene: TRBJ2-2
v_gene: TRBV3-1
CDR3aa: ASSHLRSSSNTGELF

len: 13
d_gene: TRBD1
j_gene: TRBJ2-1
v_gene: TRBV3-1
CDR3aa: ASSQGRQGYNEQF

len: 11
d_gene: NA
j_gene: TRBJ1-1
v_gene: TRBV3-1
CDR3aa: ASKGGIDTEAF

len: 11
d_gene: TRBD1
j_gene: TRBJ1-1
v_gene: TRBV10-3
CDR3aa: AISRQGATEAF

len: 12
d_gene: TRBD2
j_gene: TRBJ2-5
v_gene: TRBV20-1
CDR3aa: SALGLAGDETQY

len: 10
d_gene: TRBD1
j_gene: TRBJ1-2
v_gene: TRBV29-1
CDR3aa: STRTQGYGYT

len: 11
d_gene: TRBD1
j_gene: TRBJ1-6
v_gene: TRBV25-1
CDR3aa: ASSQTGDSPLH

len: 17
d_gene: NA
j_gene: TRBJ2-4
v_gene: TRBV19
CDR3aa: ASSIKGGGAKSGRDIQY

len: 9
d_gene: TRBD1
j_gene: TRBJ2-7
v_gene: TRBV29-1
CDR3aa: SVDRGHEQY

len: 13
d_gene: TRBD2
j_gene: TRBJ2-1
v_gene: TRBV12-3/TRBV12-4
CDR3aa: ASAPRASGRDEQF

len: 10
d_gene: NA
j_gene: TRBJ1-6
v_gene: TRBV4-1
CDR3aa: ASSLSRSPLH

len: 11
d_gene: NA
j_gene: TRBJ1-1
v_gene: TRBV7-2
CDR3aa: ASSLKGGTEAF

len: 14
d_gene: TRBD2
j_gene: TRBJ2-1
v_gene: TRBV29-1
CDR3aa: SVVPGRERSYNEQF